These 17 T cell receptor beta chains were all obtained from the same sample, sequenced in a study of T cells expressing NK-cell markers. One entry per CDR3 protein, without DNA, is what TCRdb gives after re-calling the 5' RACE reads. The table gives a few hundred thousand distinct CDR3 sequences; the top ten clones make up roughly 1.4% of it. Specimen: blood T cells: a sorted CD56 or NKG2C T cell subset, CD4+ or CD8+ T cells, or bulk PBMC T cells (not recorded which). The receptor source for this set is a woman aged 50 to 60 in good health.

V usage is TRBV12-5 and J usage is TRBJ2-1; the TCRdb call, TRBD1, lacks DNA for checking. The CDR3 covers 15 residues. Germline lookup yields CDR1 LGHNT and CDR2 FRNRAP. CDR3 region: CASGRGLVRDNEQFF.

This rearrangement joins TRBV4-1 to TRBJ2-1. The CDR3 spans 14 residues. The V gene's germline CDR1 is MGHRA and CDR2 YSYEKL. The CDR3 spells CASSRGGKNNEQFF.

This chain connects TRBV6-1 to TRBJ1-5. The CDR3 spans 13 residues. Germline V CDR1 and CDR2: MNHNS, SASEGT. The CDR3 protein is CASVLGADQPQHF.

This CDR3 is CSARAFSGNTIYF. The chain links TRBV20-1 to TRBJ1-3. Per the germline V gene, CDR1 is DFQATT and CDR2 is SNEGSKA (reference sequence). The CDR3 is 13 amino acids.

The chain employs TRBV4-1 and TRBJ1-2. The CDR3 contains 20 residues. Germline loops: CDR1 MGHRA, CDR2 YSYEKL. The CDR3 loop reads CASSQDYRRSSPAANYGYTF.

This chain links TRBV15 with TRBJ2-5; TCRdb lists TRBD2, though no DNA is available to test this call. Germline V gene data show CDR1 as LNHNV and CDR2 as YYDKDF (reference sequence). The CDR3 loop spans 15 amino acids. CDR3 in amino acids: CATSRRLGLQETQYF.

The J gene is TRBJ2-6, the V gene TRBV19. In germline, CDR1 is LNHDA, CDR2 SQIVND (reference sequence). The CDR3 totals 11 residues. The CDR3 loop is CASIGANVLTF.

The chain couples TRBV7-2 to TRBJ2-1. The CDR3 extends over 16 amino acids. Germline CDR1 and CDR2: SGHTA and FQGNSA. The CDR3 is CASSPVAGATHNEQFF.

V and J are TRBV5-1 and TRBJ2-7; TCRdb proposes TRBD2, but this gene call is untestable without DNA. This CDR3 region has 14 residues. Germline CDR1 reads SGHRS; CDR2 reads YFSETQ. This CDR3 reads CASSLVAGNYEQYF.

This chain connects TRBV7-9 to TRBJ2-1; TCRdb's D gene call, TRBD2, goes unchecked for lack of DNA. CDR3 length equals 15 residues. CDR1 SEHNR and CDR2 FQNEAQ come from the germline V gene (reference sequence). This chain's CDR3 is CASSLAALGEGEQFF. Using reference TRBV7-9 and TRBJ2-1 for the parts outside the CDR3, the full variable domain is DTGVSQNPRHKITKRGQNVTFRCDPISEHNRLYWYRQTLGQGPEFLTYFQNEAQLEKSRLLSDRFSAERPKGSFSTLEIQRTEQGDSAMYLCASSLAALGEGEQFFGPGTRLTVL.

The genes are TRBV28 and TRBJ2-7; the TCRdb D gene call, TRBD2, has no DNA to confirm it. The CDR3 is 16 residues long. Germline CDR1 and CDR2: MDHEN and SYDVKM. The CDR3 spells CASSPTGLAGGREQYF.

The chain has TRBV3-1 and TRBJ2-7; the TCRdb D gene call, TRBD2, has no DNA to confirm it. This CDR3 is built from 16 residues. CDR1 is LGHDT, CDR2 YNNKEL, per germline (reference sequence). The CDR3 spells CASSQDPGLAAYEQYF.

The chain uses TRBV12-3 or TRBV12-4 and TRBJ1-5; the D gene TCRdb calls, TRBD1, cannot be checked with no DNA. The CDR3 is 15 amino acids. The CDR3 here is CASRPTGGGGQPQHF.

This chain connects TRBV30 to TRBJ2-1; there is no DNA to check the TCRdb D call of TRBD2. The CDR3 is made up of 13 amino acids. Germline V gene lookup returns CDR1 GTSNPN and CDR2 SVGIG (reference sequence). This CDR3 reads CAYTPSGTGEQFF.

V gene TRBV12-3 or TRBV12-4 combines with J gene TRBJ1-5; no DNA is available, so the TRBD1 call from TCRdb remains unchecked. The CDR3 has 15 residues. The CDR3: CASSRAGWTDRAQHF.

The chain uses TRBV20-1 and TRBJ2-1; TCRdb's D call of TRBD2 is untestable without DNA. The germline V gene has CDR1 DFQATT and CDR2 SNEGSKA (reference sequence). This CDR3 contains 19 residues. The CDR3 loop reads CSAFLVGTSGKSSYNEQFF.

The chain carries TRBV20-1 and TRBJ1-5; TCRdb's D call of TRBD1 is untestable without DNA. The CDR3 spans 15 residues. In germline, CDR1 is DFQATT, CDR2 SNEGSKA (reference sequence). Here the CDR3 reads CSAVNQGGGNQPQHF.